The rows below give T cell receptor beta chains drawn from one sample of a study of shared clonotypes between healthy human individuals. Profiling relied on immunoSEQ multiplex PCR, and the TCRdb table lists in-frame clones only, not all of them. This table has some 500,000 clones, 79% appearing once. The sample consisted of PBMCs. The source of these receptors is a woman in her forties in good health. Some clones in this sample may be carry-over from other donors' samples. Each CDR3 is given with its conserved first and last residue. A D gene is named only where the DNA matches it firmly. Clone size is stated in some rows and not others, as once, few, many or a class when expanded.

V gene	J gene	D gene	clone size	CDR3 DNA	CDR3 protein
TRBV9	TRBJ2-7	-	-	TGTGCCAGCAGCGTAGATGGGGGTGTCTACGAGCAGTACTTC	CASSVDGGVYEQYF
TRBV5-4	TRBJ2-4	TRBD2	-	TGTGCCAGCAGCTTGCAGCGGGAGTCGAACATTCAGTACTTC	CASSLQRESNIQYF
TRBV29-1	TRBJ2-1	TRBD1	-	TGCAGCGTTCAGGGACAGGCGGTTGAGCAGTTCTTC	CSVQGQAVEQFF
TRBV27	TRBJ1-5	-	-	TGTGCCAGCGGCTTGGTCAATCAGCCCCAGCATTTT	CASGLVNQPQHF
TRBV10-3	TRBJ2-3	TRBD1	-	TGTGCCATCAGTGAGGGCAGGGGGTTAGATACGCAGTATTTT	CAISEGRGLDTQYF
TRBV7-9	TRBJ1-1	-	-	TGTGCCAGCAGCTTAGGGGACGGTGAAGCTTTCTTT	CASSLGDGEAFF
TRBV5-1	TRBJ2-7	-	-	TGCGCCAGCAGCTTGGGGGTAGCGGAGGGTTACGAGCAGTACTTC	CASSLGVAEGYEQYF
TRBV5-4	TRBJ2-4	-	-	TGTGCCAGCAGCTTGGGGTTAGCCAAAAACATTCAGTACTTC	CASSLGLAKNIQYF
TRBV10-1	TRBJ1-1	TRBD1	-	TGCGCCAGCAGAGAACAGACAGGGCTCAACACTGAAGCTTTCTTT	CASREQTGLNTEAFF
TRBV2	TRBJ1-2	-	-	TGTGCCAGCAGCGAGCAGGGTAATGGCTACACCTTC	CASSEQGNGYTF
TRBV28	TRBJ2-7	TRBD1	-	TGTGCCAGCAGACTCGACAGGGATCGCTCCTACGAGCAGTACTTC	CASRLDRDRSYEQYF
TRBV4-2	TRBJ2-7	TRBD1	-	TGTGCCAGCAGCCAAGCCAGGACAGGGAGCTCCTACGAGCAGTACTTC	CASSQARTGSSYEQYF
TRBV27	TRBJ2-2	TRBD2	once	TGTGCCAGCAGTTTGACATACGTTCCGGGACTAGCGGGAAACACCGGGGAGCTGTTTTTT	CASSLTYVPGLAGNTGELFF
TRBV5-1	TRBJ2-1	-	-	TGCGCCAGCAGCTTGGCGAGAGGAGTGTACTCGGGGTACAATGAGCAGTTCTTC	CASSLARGVYSGYNEQFF
TRBV7-9	TRBJ1-2	-	-	TGTGCCAGCAGCCCAGGGCCCTATGGCTACACCTTC	CASSPGPYGYTF
TRBV5-4	TRBJ2-7	TRBD2	-	TGTGCCAGCAGCTTGGAGAGGCAGGGAGGGTACGAGCAGTACTTC	CASSLERQGGYEQYF
TRBV30	TRBJ1-6	-	-	TGTGCCTGGACCTCTCCCGGGGCCAGTAATTCACCCCTCCACTTT	CAWTSPGASNSPLHF
TRBV19	TRBJ2-7	TRBD2	few	TGTGCCACCTCAGGGACTAGCGGCCGCGACGAGCAGTACTTC	CATSGTSGRDEQYF